This record looks at one T cell receptor (beta chain) sequence and its context. Within the sample, other DNA sequences also encode this same CDR3. Assay: immunoSEQ multiplex PCR; the TCRdb copy retains only in-frame clones and omits some. The repertoire consists of about 680,000 clones, with approximately 75% occurring once and the leading ten covering under 2%. This sample is part of a study of shared clonotypes between healthy human individuals. The material sequenced was memory CD4+ T cells sorted from blood. Regarding subset: CD45RA-negative fraction. This sequence was found in a woman aged 30 to 39 in good health.

The CDR3: CATSRDLAGTFYEQYF. In nucleotides, the CDR3 is TGTGCCACCAGCAGAGATTTAGCGGGAACTTTCTACGAGCAGTACTTC. The V and J genes are TRBV15 and TRBJ2-7; 8 bases line up with TRBD2. The V gene end was trimmed by 0 bases and the J gene end by 3 bases; junction bases not matched to a gene: 7. The CDR3 spans 16 residues. The V gene's germline CDR1 is LNHNV and CDR2 YYDKDF (reference sequence).